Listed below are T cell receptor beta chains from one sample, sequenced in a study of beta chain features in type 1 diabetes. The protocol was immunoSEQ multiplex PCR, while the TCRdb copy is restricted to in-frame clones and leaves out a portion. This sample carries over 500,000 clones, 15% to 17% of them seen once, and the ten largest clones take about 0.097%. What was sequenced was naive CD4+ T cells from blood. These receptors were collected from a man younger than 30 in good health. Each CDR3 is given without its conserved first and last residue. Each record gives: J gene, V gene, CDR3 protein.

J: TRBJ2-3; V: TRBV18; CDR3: ASSPDLADTQY
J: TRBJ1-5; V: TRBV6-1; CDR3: ASSVTDNQPQH
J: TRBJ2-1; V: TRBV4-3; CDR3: ASSQGAQGHDEQF
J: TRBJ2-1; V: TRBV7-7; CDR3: ASSSGTGGYNEQF
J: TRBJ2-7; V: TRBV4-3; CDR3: ASSQGVEQY
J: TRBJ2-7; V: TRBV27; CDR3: ASSFSLGEQY
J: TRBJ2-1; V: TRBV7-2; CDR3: ASSLDGTGYNEQF
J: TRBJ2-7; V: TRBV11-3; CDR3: ASSLSSGGREYEQY
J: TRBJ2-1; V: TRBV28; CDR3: ASSSTGQGANEQF
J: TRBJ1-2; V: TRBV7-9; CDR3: ASSSGTFYGYT
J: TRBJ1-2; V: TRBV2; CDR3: ASSRDATYGYT
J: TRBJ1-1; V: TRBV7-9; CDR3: ASRTGGMNTEAF
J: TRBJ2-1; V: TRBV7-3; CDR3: ASSLGRGQPYNEQF
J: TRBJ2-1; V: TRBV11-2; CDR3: ASSLDPPGVRNEQF
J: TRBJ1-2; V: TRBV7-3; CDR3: ASSIQGVDNYGYT
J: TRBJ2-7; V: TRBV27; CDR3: ASSLYVGQRFEQY
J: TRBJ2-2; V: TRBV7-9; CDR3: ASPLPNTGELF
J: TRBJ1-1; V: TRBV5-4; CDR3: ASSRPGQRLGMNTEAF
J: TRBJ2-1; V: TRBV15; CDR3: ATRVAGATYNEQF
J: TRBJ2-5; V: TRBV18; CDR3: ASSPAEETQY
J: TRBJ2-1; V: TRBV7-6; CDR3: ASSPGYRGDEQF
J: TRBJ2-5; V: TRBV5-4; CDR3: ASSLGQAYQETQY
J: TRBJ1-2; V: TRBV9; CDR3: ASSADGYGYT
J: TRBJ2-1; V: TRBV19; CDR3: ASSRVRPWDEQF
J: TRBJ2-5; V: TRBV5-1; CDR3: ASSSTGQGAQETQY
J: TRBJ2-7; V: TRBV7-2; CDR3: ASSSQAGGSYEQY
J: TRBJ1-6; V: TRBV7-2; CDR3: ASSSRTADNSPLH
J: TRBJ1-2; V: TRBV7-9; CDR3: ASSPRLPGPGMSYT
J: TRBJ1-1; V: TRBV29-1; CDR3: SVEVDQSLMNTEAF
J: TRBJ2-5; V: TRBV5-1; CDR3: ASRPGTSQETQY
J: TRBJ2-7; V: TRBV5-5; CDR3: ASSLGTAHYEQY
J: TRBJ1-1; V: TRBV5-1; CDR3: ASSLRGLNTEAF
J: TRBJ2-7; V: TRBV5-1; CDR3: ASSPGQGAYEQY
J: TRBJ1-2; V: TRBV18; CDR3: ASSPLPRGYT
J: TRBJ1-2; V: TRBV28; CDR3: ASSFGQNYGYT
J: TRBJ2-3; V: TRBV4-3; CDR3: ASSQPGTDTQY
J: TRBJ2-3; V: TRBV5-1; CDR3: ASSLGLTSGARSADTQY
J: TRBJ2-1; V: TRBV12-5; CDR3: ASGTNGGEEQF
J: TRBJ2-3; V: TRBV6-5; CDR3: ASSYRSSGGADTQY
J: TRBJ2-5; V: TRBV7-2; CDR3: ASSSGRRETQY
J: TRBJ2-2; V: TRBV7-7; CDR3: ASSLGSGNTGELF
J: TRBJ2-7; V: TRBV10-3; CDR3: AISERRGSFSYEQY
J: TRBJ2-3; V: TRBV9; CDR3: ASSVAGRSGGTDTQY
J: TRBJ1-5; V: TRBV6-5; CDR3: ASSYPTGRRYQPQH
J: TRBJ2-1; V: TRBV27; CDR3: ASSRTGNNEQF
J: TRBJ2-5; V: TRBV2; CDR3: ASIKGAQETQY
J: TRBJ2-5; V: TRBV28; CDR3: ASSSRGAQY
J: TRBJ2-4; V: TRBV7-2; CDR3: ASSLVSQGSAKNIQY
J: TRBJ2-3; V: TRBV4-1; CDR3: ASSQAHGDTQY
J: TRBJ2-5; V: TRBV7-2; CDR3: ASSSYLAGETQY
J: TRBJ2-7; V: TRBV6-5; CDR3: ASSSHTGLISYEQY
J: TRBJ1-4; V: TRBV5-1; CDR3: ASSLTVWNEKLF
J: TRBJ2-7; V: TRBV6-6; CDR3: ASKTGTGGSYEQY